Here is one TCR beta chain with its context. 13 Jbeta primers and 60 Vbeta primers were used for the PCR. This table comes from immunoSEQ multiplex PCR, and its TCRdb copy is limited to in-frame clones, with some not included. The data contain 70,000 to 95,000 clones, roughly 79% of them singletons. This CDR3 has 12 residues. This sample was included in a study of cytomegalovirus exposure and HLA in healthy donors. The sequence was collected from a woman aged 25 to 39 in good health and CMV-seronegative. Sequencing was carried out using PBMCs. This chain links TRBV21-1 with TRBJ1-1. TRBV21-1 is a known pseudogene. The CDR3 reads CAGREENTEAFF. In nucleotides, the CDR3 is TGTGCCGGACGGGAAGAGAACACTGAAGCTTTCTTT.